This is a list of T cell receptor beta chains from one sample in a study of response to subunit inactivated influenza vaccine. In TCRdb, the RT-PCR reads were re-called with MiXCR into one record per CDR3 protein. The sample carries a few hundred thousand distinct CDR3 sequences, around 9.9% recorded once. The specimen was PBMCs from blood, collected around seven weeks after vaccination. The receptors here all came from a man between 50 and 59 years old who received an inactivated influenza vaccine. Both conserved end residues are part of each CDR3. Each record gives: V gene, clone size, J gene, D gene, CDR3 protein, CDR3 DNA. D genes are given only for firm matches. Clone sizes are given selectively: once, few, many, or a class where the clone is expanded.

V: TRBV20-1; size: many; J: TRBJ2-7; D: .; CDR3: CSSNRGAGEQYF; DNA: TGCAGTTCTAATAGGGGAGCCGGCGAGCAGTACTTC
V: TRBV7-9; size: .; J: TRBJ2-3; D: .; CDR3: CASSLGVSETYTDTQYF; DNA: TGTGCCAGCAGCTTAGGCGTGTCGGAGACGTACACAGATACGCAGTATTTT
V: TRBV12-3/TRBV12-4; size: .; J: TRBJ2-4; D: TRBD1; CDR3: CASSPQGAMGNIQYF; DNA: TGTGCCAGCAGTCCCCAGGGGGCGATGGGAAACATTCAGTACTTC
V: TRBV7-9; size: few; J: TRBJ2-5; D: .; CDR3: CASSFHSGETQYF; DNA: TGTGCCAGCAGCTTTCACAGTGGGGAGACCCAGTACTTC
V: TRBV5-1; size: many; J: TRBJ2-5; D: .; CDR3: CASRLSPQETQYF; DNA: TGCGCCAGCAGATTGAGTCCTCAAGAGACCCAGTACTTC
V: TRBV5-1; size: .; J: TRBJ2-3; D: TRBD2; CDR3: CASSLRGLPGLAGSTDTQYF; DNA: TGCGCCAGCAGCTTGAGGGGCCTACCGGGACTAGCGGGGAGCACAGATACGCAGTATTTT
V: TRBV18; size: few; J: TRBJ2-5; D: .; CDR3: CASSAGTPQETQYF; DNA: TGTGCCAGCTCAGCCGGGACACCACAAGAGACCCAGTACTTC
V: TRBV24-1; size: few; J: TRBJ2-2; D: .; CDR3: CATSDFRTTGELFF; DNA: TGTGCCACCAGTGATTTCAGAACCACCGGGGAGCTGTTTTTT
V: TRBV4-3; size: few; J: TRBJ2-5; D: .; CDR3: CASSQIKGEETQYF; DNA: TGCGCCAGCAGCCAGATCAAGGGGGAAGAGACCCAGTACTTC
V: TRBV6-5; size: many; J: TRBJ2-2; D: TRBD1; CDR3: CASSYTGQGPGELFF; DNA: TGTGCCAGCAGTTACACCGGACAGGGTCCCGGGGAGCTGTTTTTT
V: TRBV6-1; size: .; J: TRBJ1-1; D: .; CDR3: CAGGDTEAFF; DNA: TGTGCCGGGGGGGACACTGAAGCTTTCTTT
V: TRBV10-3; size: .; J: TRBJ2-1; D: .; CDR3: CAATSYNEQFF; DNA: TGTGCCGCGACTAGTTACAATGAGCAGTTCTTC
V: TRBV7-2; size: many; J: TRBJ2-5; D: .; CDR3: CASSWGTGGEETQYF; DNA: TGTGCCAGCAGCTGGGGAACAGGGGGGGAAGAGACCCAGTACTTC
V: TRBV7-8; size: many; J: TRBJ1-6; D: TRBD1; CDR3: CATTTGYNSPLHF; DNA: TGTGCCACCACGACAGGGTATAATTCACCCCTCCACTTT
V: TRBV20-1; size: many; J: TRBJ2-5; D: TRBD2; CDR3: CSARVAGVSQETQYF; DNA: TGCAGTGCTAGGGTAGCGGGGGTGAGCCAAGAGACCCAGTACTTC
V: TRBV6-5; size: few; J: TRBJ2-3; D: .; CDR3: CASSYHHRTDTQYF; DNA: TGTGCCAGCAGTTACCACCACCGCACAGATACGCAGTATTTT
V: TRBV5-1; size: few; J: TRBJ2-3; D: .; CDR3: CASNQGMGTDTQYF; DNA: TGCGCCAGCAACCAGGGGATGGGTACAGATACGCAGTATTTT
V: TRBV7-2; size: few; J: TRBJ1-2; D: TRBD1; CDR3: CASSINRGGYTF; DNA: TGTGCCAGCAGCATCAACAGGGGAGGCTACACCTTC
V: TRBV6-1; size: .; J: TRBJ1-2; D: TRBD1; CDR3: CASSGTGAVYFDSNYGYTF; DNA: TGTGCCAGCAGTGGGACAGGGGCAGTATACTTTGATTCTAACTATGGCTACACCTTC
V: TRBV12-3/TRBV12-4; size: many; J: TRBJ2-1; D: TRBD1; CDR3: CASRTRTGETYNEQFF; DNA: TGTGCCAGCAGGACACGGACAGGGGAAACCTACAATGAGCAGTTCTTC
V: TRBV11-2; size: few; J: TRBJ2-1; D: TRBD2; CDR3: CASSLVREGRYNEQFF; DNA: TGTGCCAGCAGCTTAGTGCGGGAGGGCCGCTACAATGAGCAGTTCTTC
V: TRBV5-1; size: few; J: TRBJ2-7; D: TRBD1; CDR3: CASSPGPGGTGGYEQYF; DNA: TGCGCCAGCAGCCCGGGGCCGGGGGGGACAGGGGGCTACGAGCAGTACTTC
V: TRBV27; size: .; J: TRBJ1-1; D: .; CDR3: CASRTQGNTEAFF; DNA: TGTGCCAGCAGAACACAGGGGAACACTGAAGCTTTCTTT
V: TRBV5-4; size: .; J: TRBJ2-3; D: .; CDR3: CASSGGVGGGESDTQYF; DNA: TGTGCCAGCAGCGGTGGCGTCGGCGGTGGGGAATCAGATACGCAGTATTTT
V: TRBV7-9; size: .; J: TRBJ2-7; D: TRBD1; CDR3: CASSGMGGQGYYEQYF; DNA: TGTGCCAGCAGCGGTATGGGAGGACAGGGCTACTACGAGCAGTACTTC
V: TRBV29-1; size: .; J: TRBJ1-3; D: .; CDR3: CSVGDGTTAGNTIYF; DNA: TGCAGCGTTGGGGATGGGACTACGGCTGGAAACACCATATATTTT
V: TRBV20-1; size: .; J: TRBJ1-2; D: TRBD1; CDR3: CSARGGQETYGYTF; DNA: TGCAGTGCTAGGGGGGGACAGGAGACTTATGGCTACACCTTC
V: TRBV29-1; size: few; J: TRBJ2-1; D: .; CDR3: CSVDGYYNEQFF; DNA: TGCAGCGTTGATGGGTACTACAATGAGCAGTTCTTC
V: TRBV12-3/TRBV12-4; size: few; J: TRBJ2-7; D: TRBD1; CDR3: CASSSVTGGPYEQYF; DNA: TGTGCCAGCAGTTCGGTGACAGGGGGACCCTACGAGCAGTACTTC
V: TRBV7-2; size: few; J: TRBJ2-7; D: .; CDR3: CASSSRDPPYEQYF; DNA: TGTGCCAGCAGCTCACGGGACCCCCCCTACGAGCAGTACTTC
V: TRBV28; size: few; J: TRBJ2-7; D: TRBD2; CDR3: CASSQMTAGGISYEQYF; DNA: TGTGCCAGCAGTCAAATGACAGCGGGAGGTATCTCCTACGAGCAGTACTTC
V: TRBV11-1; size: few; J: TRBJ2-6; D: .; CDR3: CASSWTQTGTSGANVLTF; DNA: TGTGCCAGCAGCTGGACTCAGACAGGTACCTCTGGGGCCAACGTCCTGACTTTC
V: TRBV12-3/TRBV12-4; size: few; J: TRBJ2-1; D: .; CDR3: CASSSRDDEQFF; DNA: TGTGCCAGCAGTTCTCGGGACGATGAGCAGTTCTTC
V: TRBV7-2; size: .; J: TRBJ2-5; D: TRBD2; CDR3: CASSSGLAGLLQETQYF; DNA: TGTGCCAGCAGCTCTGGACTAGCGGGACTTCTCCAAGAGACCCAGTACTTC
V: TRBV4-2; size: few; J: TRBJ1-1; D: .; CDR3: CASSQDGGGTEAFF; DNA: TGTGCCAGCAGCCAAGATGGGGGGGGCACTGAAGCTTTCTTT
V: TRBV24-1; size: many; J: TRBJ2-1; D: .; CDR3: CATSGKVGQSTLNEQFF; DNA: TGTGCCACCAGTGGCAAGGTAGGACAGAGCACCTTAAATGAGCAGTTCTTC
V: TRBV28; size: .; J: TRBJ2-7; D: .; CDR3: CAMSPGLLSYEQYF; DNA: TGTGCCATGAGCCCCGGGCTCCTCTCCTACGAGCAGTACTTC
V: TRBV29-1; size: few; J: TRBJ2-1; D: TRBD2; CDR3: CSVEGLAENNNEQFF; DNA: TGCAGCGTTGAAGGACTAGCGGAGAACAACAATGAGCAGTTCTTC
V: TRBV11-2; size: few; J: TRBJ2-3; D: .; CDR3: CASSLGRSASGSTDTQYF; DNA: TGTGCCAGCAGCTTAGGTCGGTCTGCGAGCGGGTCGACAGATACGCAGTATTTT
V: TRBV10-3; size: few; J: TRBJ2-1; D: .; CDR3: CAISDSYNEQFF; DNA: TGTGCCATCAGTGATTCGTACAATGAGCAGTTCTTC
V: TRBV12-3/TRBV12-4; size: few; J: TRBJ2-1; D: TRBD2; CDR3: CATRPIAGLGNEQFF; DNA: TGTGCCACCAGACCAATAGCGGGCCTAGGAAATGAGCAGTTCTTC
V: TRBV20-1; size: .; J: TRBJ1-1; D: .; CDR3: CSAYQGYGAEAFF; DNA: TGCAGTGCTTATCAGGGGTACGGCGCTGAAGCTTTCTTT
V: TRBV12-3/TRBV12-4; size: few; J: TRBJ2-2; D: .; CDR3: CACQGRNTGELFF; DNA: TGTGCCTGTCAAGGCAGGAACACCGGGGAGCTGTTTTTT
V: TRBV12-3/TRBV12-4; size: .; J: TRBJ1-1; D: TRBD1; CDR3: CASSLTGDVSEAFF; DNA: TGTGCCAGCAGTTTAACAGGGGACGTCTCTGAAGCTTTCTTT
V: TRBV15; size: many; J: TRBJ1-3; D: .; CDR3: CATRVTGAGNTIYF; DNA: TGTGCCACCAGAGTCACGGGGGCTGGAAACACCATATATTTT
V: TRBV10-3; size: many; J: TRBJ1-1; D: .; CDR3: CAISGRGLDTEAFF; DNA: TGTGCCATCAGTGGGAGAGGGTTAGACACTGAAGCTTTCTTT
V: TRBV28; size: .; J: TRBJ2-7; D: .; CDR3: CASSLFFLFLPFREQYF; DNA: TGTGCCAGCAGTTTATTTTTCTTGTTTTTACCATTCAGGGAGCAGTACTTC